The sequence of this T cell receptor beta chain was determined in a study of regulatory T cells in long-lasting Graves disease. General observations from the study: TCR diversity in persistent Graves' patients was below that of newly diagnosed ones. Among samples with persistent disease, TRBV28, TRBJ1-2 and TRBJ2-5 were favored.

Germline CDR1 and CDR2: MDHEN and SYDVKM. CDR3 length: 13 amino acids. The ends were cut back, 4 bases at V and 4 bases at J, with 10 bases in the middle. With respect to this clonotype: What it binds is unknown.

Regarding time point: persistent/refractory GD, antithyroid drugs over 5 years with positive TRAb. Isolated PBMC RNA provided the starting material for the TCR library. Construction of the TCR beta libraries employed iRepertoire HTBI primers in conjunction with Arm-PCR of CDR3 regions. TCRdb recomputed calls from the multiplex PCR reads with MiXCR, one row per CDR3 protein. The sample shows 300,000 to 350,000 distinct CDR3 sequences, around a fifth of them seen only once. The TCR sequence derives from a female donor with Graves disease. This specimen was peripheral blood mononuclear cells (PBMCs), taken when the disease was refractory, from a patient treated with antithyroid drugs. The chain has TRBV28 and TRBJ1-2; maybe TRBD1 (6 bases). CDR3 DNA: TGTGCCAGCAGTTGGGACATCCTCTATGGCTACACCTTC. Protein: CASSWDILYGYTF.